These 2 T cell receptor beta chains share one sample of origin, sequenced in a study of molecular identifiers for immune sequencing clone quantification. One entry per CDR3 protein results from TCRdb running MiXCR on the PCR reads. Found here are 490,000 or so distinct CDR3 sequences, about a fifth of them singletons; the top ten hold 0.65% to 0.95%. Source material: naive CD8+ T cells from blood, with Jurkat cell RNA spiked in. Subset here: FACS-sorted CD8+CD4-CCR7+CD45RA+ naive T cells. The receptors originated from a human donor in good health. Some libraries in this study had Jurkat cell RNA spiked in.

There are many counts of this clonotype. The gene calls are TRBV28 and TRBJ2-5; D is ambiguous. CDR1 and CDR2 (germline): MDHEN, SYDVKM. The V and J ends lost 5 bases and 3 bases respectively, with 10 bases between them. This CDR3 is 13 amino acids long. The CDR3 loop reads CASSARPEETQYF. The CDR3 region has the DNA TGTGCCAGCAGTGCCCGACCAGAAGAGACCCAGTACTTC.

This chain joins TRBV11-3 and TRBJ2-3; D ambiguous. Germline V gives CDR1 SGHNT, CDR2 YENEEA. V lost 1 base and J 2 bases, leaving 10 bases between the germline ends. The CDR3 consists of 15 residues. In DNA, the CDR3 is TGTGCCAGCAGCTTAGCCCTTAGGACCACAGATACGCAGTATTTT. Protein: CASSLALRTTDTQYF. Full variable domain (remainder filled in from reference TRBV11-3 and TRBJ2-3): EAGVVQSPRYKIIEKKQPVAFWCNPISGHNTLYWYLQNLGQGPELLIRYENEEAVDDSQLPKDRFSAERLKGVDSTLKIQPAELGDSAVYLCASSLALRTTDTQYFGPGTRLTVL.